Here is one T cell receptor beta chain with its context. Its antigen is not yet known. No base quality information exists; no much larger clone differs at one position. The sample's time point label, decoded: baseline before first vaccination. Vaccinee samples were obtained from the UK trials COV001 and COV002, which included a single-blind randomized controlled phase 2/3 trial of AZD1222 (ChAdOx1 nCoV-19) in healthy adults. For TCRbeta chain sequencing, PBMC samples were collected from trial participants at day 0 and at day 28 after the second dose. The germline V gene (reference sequence) gives CDR1 as LNHNV and CDR2 as YYDKDF. The CDR3 holds 16 amino acids from the cysteine to the phenylalanine. Only CDR3 DNA is held: 48 bases, read in frame from base 1. V and J lose 1 base and 2 bases, and a span of 15 bases separates them. This sample is part of a study of T cell responses to AZD1222 COVID-19 vaccine (dated by TCRdb to about 2021). Regarding the complete study: AZD1222 recipients whose second dose came at about 4 weeks and those whose second dose came at about 12 weeks were combined into one group, since spike-specific TCR depth and breadth did not differ between the two schedules. A total of about 230 trial participants underwent TCR sequencing, of whom 200 to 220 received two doses of AZD1222 and approximately 25 received two doses of the MenACWY control vaccine. Trial participants were enrolled by age into subgroups of 18-55, 56-69 and 70-plus years, and around 140, 26 and 57 TCR-sequenced participants, respectively, were included in these subgroups.

Overall study results and their limits: Conclusions about previously exposed vaccinees were limited because only a handful of AZD1222 recipients were SARS-CoV-2 seropositive at baseline. After two AZD1222 doses, both the breadth and the depth of spike-specific TCRs were significantly higher than at day 0 and than in MenACWY recipients. Nearly half of unique spike-specific TCRs reportedly recognized epitopes outside regions mutated in the B.1.351 and B.1.1.7 variants. Most participants were white British and females outnumbered males, and the authors suggested that clonal diversity may have been underestimated. The 56-69-year group was small, and its depth increase did not reach significance, likely because of low power. Because no samples from the day 14 peak response were available, repertoires could be characterized only after the peak T cell response. Vaccine-associated CD4 TCRs spanned the whole spike protein, with dominant responses in regions 160-218 and 743-854.

The CDR3 regions of human TCRbeta chains were analyzed by immunosequencing. On the authors' methods: TCRs in the repertoires were matched against a reference library of SARS-CoV-2-specific TCRs that had been generated with the MIRA antigen-specificity platform. Breadth meant the fraction of unique TCRs that were SARS-CoV-2-associated, whereas depth meant the fraction of total T cells that were SARS-CoV-2-associated. Using the MIRA data, each spike-specific TCR was assigned both to the spike region to which the TCR was reactive and to a CD4 or CD8 class. Log10-transformed breadth and depth values were compared by one-way ANOVA with Sidak's multiple comparisons tests. TCRdb carries this immuneACCESS record with in-frame sequences only. Its versions omit some clonotypes, under half of them owing to an unresolved V gene in the studies checked, with the rest unexplained. From that table come the V and J calls and clone size; the DNA was used to work out D and trimming. The sample records 140,000 to 150,000 clones, 80% to 90% of which are singletons. In total, the top ten clones hold around 4.9% of the sample.

This material consisted of peripheral blood, taken on day 0 of AZD1222 vaccination. The sequence derives from an adult in good health. Recombination joined TRBV15 with TRBJ2-7; TRBD1 is a possible D gene, resting on 6 matching bases. Here is the DNA: TGTGCCACCAGCAGAGTCAGCGGCAGGGGCACCTACGAGCAGTACTTC. Translated, it gives CATSRVSGRGTYEQYF.